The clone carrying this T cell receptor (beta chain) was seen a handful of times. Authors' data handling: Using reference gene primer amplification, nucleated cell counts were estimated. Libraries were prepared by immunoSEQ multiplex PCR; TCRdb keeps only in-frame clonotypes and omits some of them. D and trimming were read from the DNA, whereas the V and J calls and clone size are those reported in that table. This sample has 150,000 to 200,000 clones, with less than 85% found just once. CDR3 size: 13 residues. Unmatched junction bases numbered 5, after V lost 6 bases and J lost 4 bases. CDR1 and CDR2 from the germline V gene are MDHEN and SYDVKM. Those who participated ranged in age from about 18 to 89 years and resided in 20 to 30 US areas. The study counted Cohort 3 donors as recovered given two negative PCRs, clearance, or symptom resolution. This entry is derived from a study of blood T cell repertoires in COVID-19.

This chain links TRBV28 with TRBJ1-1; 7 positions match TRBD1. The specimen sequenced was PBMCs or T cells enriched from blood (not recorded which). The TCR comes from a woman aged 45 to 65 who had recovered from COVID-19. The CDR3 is CASSPGGGTEAFF. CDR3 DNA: TGTGCCAGCAGCCCAGGGGGTGGCACTGAAGCTTTCTTT.